A selection of T cell receptor beta chains follows, all from one sample in a study of blood T cell repertoires in COVID-19. The assay was immunoSEQ multiplex PCR, and TCRdb's table has in-frame clones only and misses some. Found here are around 210,000 clones, approximately 80% of them singletons; the top ten hold 0.9% to 0.95%. The specimen was peripheral blood. These receptors were taken from a man between 60 and 75 years old with COVID-19, enrolled during active disease. Both conserved end residues are part of each CDR3. A D gene is named only where the DNA matches it firmly. The size field is filled for only some rows; it gives once, few, many or a size class.

D gene | J gene | clone size | V gene | CDR3 protein | CDR3 DNA
TRBD1 | TRBJ1-2 | - | TRBV6-5 | CASSPTGGNGYTF | TGTGCCAGCAGTCCGACAGGGGGGAATGGCTACACCTTC
- | TRBJ1-5 | - | TRBV2 | CASSGTSYSNQPQHF | TGTGCCAGCAGTGGGACATCCTATAGCAATCAGCCCCAGCATTTT
- | TRBJ1-5 | - | TRBV6-1 | CASSEEPPTRPQHF | TGTGCCAGCAGTGAAGAGCCCCCCACGAGGCCCCAGCATTTT
TRBD1 | TRBJ2-1 | - | TRBV11-2 | CASSPGTGLYNEQFF | TGTGCCAGCAGCCCCGGGACAGGGCTATACAATGAGCAGTTCTTC
TRBD1 | TRBJ1-1 | - | TRBV6-2/TRBV6-3 | CASSYMAGQGARNTEAFF | TGTGCCAGCAGTTACATGGCGGGCCAGGGGGCTCGGAACACTGAAGCTTTCTTT
- | TRBJ2-7 | - | TRBV15 | CATSRGGREQYF | TGTGCCACCAGCAGAGGAGGGCGGGAGCAGTACTTC
TRBD1 | TRBJ1-6 | - | TRBV27 | CASSRRTGGTRAYNSPLHF | TGTGCCAGCTCACGACGGACAGGGGGCACTAGGGCCTATAATTCACCCCTCCACTTT
- | TRBJ1-3 | few | TRBV3-1/TRBV3-2 | CASSLRGSGNTIYF | TGTGCCAGCAGCCTCCGGGGGTCTGGAAACACCATATATTTT
TRBD1 | TRBJ2-2 | - | TRBV7-3 | CASSTDRATNTGELFF | TGTGCCAGCAGTACCGACAGGGCCACGAACACCGGGGAGCTGTTTTTT
TRBD1 | TRBJ1-1 | - | TRBV5-4 | CASSGGGPRDRGRRTEAFF | TGTGCCAGCAGCGGGGGAGGACCCCGGGACAGGGGGCGTAGAACTGAAGCTTTCTTT
TRBD1 | TRBJ1-1 | - | TRBV29-1 | CSVWDRGHTEAFF | TGCAGCGTTTGGGACAGGGGTCACACTGAAGCTTTCTTT
- | TRBJ2-3 | - | TRBV5-4 | CASSSRVGGGTDTQYF | TGTGCCAGCAGCTCGCGAGTAGGAGGGGGCACAGATACGCAGTATTTT
- | TRBJ1-5 | once | TRBV12-3/TRBV12-4 | CASSPQRNQPQHF | TGTGCCAGCAGTCCACAACGCAATCAGCCCCAGCATTTT
- | TRBJ2-7 | - | TRBV6-5 | CASSYGELVDEQYF | TGTGCCAGCAGCTACGGGGAGTTGGTCGACGAGCAGTACTTC
- | TRBJ1-6 | - | TRBV30 | CAWSMGHSPLHF | TGTGCCTGGAGTATGGGGCATTCACCCCTCCACTTT
- | TRBJ2-1 | - | TRBV4-2 | CASSQGGGRADEQFF | TGTGCCAGCAGCCAAGGTGGGGGCCGAGCCGATGAGCAGTTCTTC
- | TRBJ1-6 | - | TRBV27 | CASSLSPQASINSPLHF | TGTGCCAGCAGTTTATCCCCACAGGCGTCAATAAATTCACCCCTCCACTTT
- | TRBJ2-4 | - | TRBV19 | CASSRRVGKNIQYF | TGTGCCAGTAGCCGGCGGGTGGGGAAAAACATTCAGTACTTC
- | TRBJ1-5 | - | TRBV7-2 | CASSLGGPQHF | TGTGCCAGCAGCTTAGGAGGGCCCCAGCATTTT
- | TRBJ1-5 | - | TRBV19 | CASSDRNGNQPQHF | TGTGCCAGCTCGGACAGAAATGGGAATCAGCCCCAGCATTTT
TRBD2 | TRBJ2-7 | - | TRBV5-1 | CASSPGWTSGSDEQYF | TGCGCCAGCAGCCCGGGGTGGACTAGCGGGAGCGACGAGCAGTACTTC
- | TRBJ1-3 | once | TRBV7-2 | CASSYRISSGNTIYF | TGTGCCAGCAGCTACAGGATAAGCTCTGGAAACACCATATATTTT
TRBD1 | TRBJ1-1 | - | TRBV30 | CAWSTGTGPRGTEAFF | TGTGCCTGGAGTACTGGGACAGGGCCAAGGGGGACTGAAGCTTTCTTT
- | TRBJ1-5 | - | TRBV7-2 | CASSSQSNQPQHF | TGTGCCAGCAGCTCCCAGAGCAATCAGCCCCAGCATTTT
- | TRBJ1-2 | few | TRBV7-9 | CASSLTGGGYGYTF | TGTGCCAGCAGCTTAACCGGTGGAGGCTATGGCTACACCTTC
- | TRBJ2-7 | - | TRBV7-2 | CASSLDTGSTYEQYF | TGTGCCAGCAGCTTAGATACAGGTTCCACCTACGAGCAGTACTTC
TRBD1 | TRBJ1-4 | once | TRBV9 | CASSLAGGREKLFF | TGTGCCAGCAGCTTAGCAGGGGGTCGGGAAAAACTGTTTTTT
- | TRBJ1-3 | - | TRBV5-8 | CASSAGRPSGNTIYF | TGTGCCAGCAGCGCGGGACGGCCCTCTGGAAACACCATATATTTT
- | TRBJ1-6 | - | TRBV4-2 | CASSQPDQGPGSPLHF | TGTGCCAGCAGCCAACCCGACCAGGGGCCTGGGTCACCCCTCCACTTT
TRBD1 | TRBJ2-1 | - | TRBV9 | CASSVNQGEPVEQFF | TGTGCCAGCAGCGTAAATCAGGGGGAGCCGGTTGAGCAGTTCTTC
TRBD2 | TRBJ2-3 | - | TRBV5-6 | CASSLAVGIAGAADTQYF | TGTGCCAGCAGCTTGGCCGTGGGGATAGCGGGAGCAGCAGATACGCAGTATTTT
- | TRBJ1-2 | few | TRBV20-1 | CSAPIPGGYTF | TGCAGTGCTCCCATTCCCGGTGGCTACACCTTC
TRBD1 | TRBJ2-5 | - | TRBV6-5 | CASRTGDLRETQYF | TGTGCCAGCAGGACAGGGGACCTTCGGGAGACCCAGTACTTC
- | TRBJ2-7 | - | TRBV20-1 | CSALGGYEQYF | TGCAGTGCCCTGGGGGGCTACGAGCAGTACTTC
TRBD1 | TRBJ1-2 | - | TRBV27 | CASRGLDRSVRGGYTF | TGTGCCAGCAGAGGGTTGGACAGGTCCGTAAGAGGCGGCTACACCTTC
- | TRBJ1-4 | - | TRBV2 | CASSERGFVNEKLFF | TGTGCCAGCAGTGAAAGGGGGTTCGTTAATGAAAAACTGTTTTTT
TRBD1 | TRBJ2-1 | few | TRBV5-4 | CASSQGDEQFF | TGTGCCAGCAGTCAGGGGGATGAGCAGTTCTTC
TRBD2 | TRBJ2-7 | once | TRBV28 | CASSLFASGRGSPYEQYF | TGTGCCAGCAGTTTATTTGCTAGCGGGAGAGGTTCCCCCTACGAGCAGTACTTC
TRBD1 | TRBJ1-6 | few | TRBV7-9 | CASSFRDSNSPLHF | TGTGCCAGCAGCTTCCGGGACAGCAATTCACCCCTCCACTTT
TRBD2 | TRBJ2-3 | - | TRBV7-3 | CASSPPGLAGGGQYF | TGTGCCAGCAGCCCGCCGGGACTAGCGGGAGGGGGGCAGTATTTT
- | TRBJ2-7 | few | TRBV6-6 | CASSLQGEGQYF | TGTGCCAGCAGTTTACAGGGTGAGGGGCAGTACTTC
- | TRBJ2-1 | - | TRBV5-4 | CASSLLLGEANEQFF | TGTGCCAGCAGCCTCTTACTAGGGGAGGCCAATGAGCAGTTCTTC
- | TRBJ1-1 | - | TRBV28 | CASSAFRQNTEAFF | TGTGCCAGCAGTGCATTTCGACAGAACACTGAAGCTTTCTTT
- | TRBJ1-2 | few | TRBV12-3/TRBV12-4 | CASSLQGGGYTF | TGTGCCAGCAGTCTACAGGGAGGGGGCTACACCTTC
- | TRBJ1-4 | - | TRBV3-1/TRBV3-2 | CASSQYGGLDGEKLFF | TGTGCCAGCAGCCAATACGGAGGGTTAGATGGGGAAAAACTGTTTTTT
TRBD1 | TRBJ1-2 | - | TRBV11-2 | CASSPDRDYGYTF | TGTGCCAGCAGCCCGGACAGGGACTATGGCTACACCTTC
- | TRBJ1-6 | - | TRBV7-6 | CATSRRSGELSLHF | TGTGCCACCTCCAGGAGGAGCGGGGAATTGTCCCTCCACTTT
TRBD1 | TRBJ2-3 | - | TRBV28 | CASSLGQGGRADTQYF | TGTGCCAGCAGTTTAGGACAGGGGGGTCGGGCAGATACGCAGTATTTT
TRBD1 | TRBJ1-1 | - | TRBV30 | CAWSPIAGTVNTEAFF | TGTGCCTGGAGCCCCATAGCCGGGACAGTGAACACTGAAGCTTTCTTT
TRBD1 | TRBJ2-5 | - | TRBV2 | CASSSDRGETQYF | TGTGCCAGCAGTTCGGACAGGGGTGAGACCCAGTACTTC
TRBD1 | TRBJ1-6 | - | TRBV6-1 | CASSELGGRSSYNSPLHF | TGTGCCAGCAGTGAATTAGGGGGCAGGAGCTCCTATAATTCACCCCTCCACTTT
- | TRBJ1-1 | - | TRBV19 | CASSRRTPKGPEAFF | TGTGCCAGTAGTAGGAGGACCCCTAAAGGGCCTGAAGCTTTCTTT
TRBD2 | TRBJ2-7 | - | TRBV7-9 | CASSLVGGVGYEQYF | TGTGCCAGCAGCTTAGTCGGGGGGGTCGGCTACGAGCAGTACTTC
- | TRBJ2-1 | few | TRBV9 | CASSAGALPGSEQFF | TGTGCCAGCAGCGCCGGGGCTCTCCCCGGGAGTGAGCAGTTCTTC
- | TRBJ2-1 | - | TRBV5-5 | CASSSIGTTTRNEQFF | TGTGCCAGCAGCTCGATAGGGACAACAACAAGGAATGAGCAGTTCTTC
- | TRBJ2-3 | - | TRBV19 | CASSRAQGGDTQYF | TGTGCCAGTAGTCGGGCACAGGGTGGAGATACGCAGTATTTT
- | TRBJ1-2 | once | TRBV28 | CASRAPRDYGYTF | TGTGCCAGCAGGGCTCCTCGGGACTATGGCTACACCTTC
- | TRBJ2-7 | - | TRBV18 | CASSPWVAPAYEQYF | TGTGCCAGCTCACCATGGGTAGCTCCGGCCTACGAGCAGTACTTC